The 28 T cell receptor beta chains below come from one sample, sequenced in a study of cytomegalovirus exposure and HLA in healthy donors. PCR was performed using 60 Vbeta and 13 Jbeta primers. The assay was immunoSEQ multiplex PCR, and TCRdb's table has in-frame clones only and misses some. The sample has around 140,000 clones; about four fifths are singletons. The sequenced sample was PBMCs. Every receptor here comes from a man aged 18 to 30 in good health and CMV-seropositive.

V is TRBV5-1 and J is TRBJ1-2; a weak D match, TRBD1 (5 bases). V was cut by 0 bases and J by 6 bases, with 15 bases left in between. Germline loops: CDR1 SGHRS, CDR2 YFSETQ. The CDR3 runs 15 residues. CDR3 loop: CASSLGLGLMDGYTF. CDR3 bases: TGCGCCAGCAGCTTGGGTCTGGGGCTAATGGATGGCTACACCTTC.

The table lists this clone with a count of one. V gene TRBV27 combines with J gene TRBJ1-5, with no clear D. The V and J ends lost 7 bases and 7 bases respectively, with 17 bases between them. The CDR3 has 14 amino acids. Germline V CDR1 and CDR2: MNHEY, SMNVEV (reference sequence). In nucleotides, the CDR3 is TGTGCCAGCAACGCCAGACACTCTGGACAGCCCCAGCATTTT. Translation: CASNARHSGQPQHF.

CDR3 in amino acids: CASSSQGHNQPQHF. The DNA for the CDR3 is TGTGCCAGCAGTTCACAGGGGCACAATCAGCCCCAGCATTTT. V is TRBV27 and J is TRBJ1-5; 7 bases match TRBD1. The CDR3 consists of 14 residues. Trimming at V came to 4 bases and at J to 3 bases, leaving 3 bases not matched to a gene. The germline V gene encodes CDR1 MNHEY and CDR2 SMNVEV (reference sequence).

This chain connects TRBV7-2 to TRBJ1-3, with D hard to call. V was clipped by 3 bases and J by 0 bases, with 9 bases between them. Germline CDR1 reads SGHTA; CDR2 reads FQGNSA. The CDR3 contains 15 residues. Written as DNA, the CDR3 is TGTGCCAGCAGCTTTCAGACAAGCTCTGGAAACACCATATATTTT. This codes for CASSFQTSSGNTIYF.

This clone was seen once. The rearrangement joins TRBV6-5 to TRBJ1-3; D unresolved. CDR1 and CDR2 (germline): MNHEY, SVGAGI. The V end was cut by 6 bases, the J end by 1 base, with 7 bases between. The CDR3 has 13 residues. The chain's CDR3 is CASRPGSGNTIYF. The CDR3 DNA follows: TGTGCCAGCAGACCCGGGTCTGGAAACACCATATATTTT.

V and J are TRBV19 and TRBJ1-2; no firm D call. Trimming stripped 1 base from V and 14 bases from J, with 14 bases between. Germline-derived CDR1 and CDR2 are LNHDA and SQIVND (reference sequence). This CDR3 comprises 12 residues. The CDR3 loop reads CASSIGGGRWTF. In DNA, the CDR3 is TGTGCCAGTAGTATAGGAGGAGGGAGGTGGACCTTC.

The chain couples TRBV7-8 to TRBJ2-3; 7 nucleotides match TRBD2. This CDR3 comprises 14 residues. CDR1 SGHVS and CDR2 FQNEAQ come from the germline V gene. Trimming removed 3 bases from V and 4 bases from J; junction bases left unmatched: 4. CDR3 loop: CASSLFAGADTQYF. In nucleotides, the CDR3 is TGTGCCAGCAGCTTGTTCGCGGGAGCAGATACGCAGTATTTT.

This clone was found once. This chain's CDR3 is CASSLGLAGTGETQYF. The CDR3 DNA reads as TGTGCCAGCAGCCTGGGACTAGCGGGTACAGGGGAGACCCAGTACTTC. The chain has TRBV11-3 and TRBJ2-5; 12 bases map to TRBD2. J was trimmed by 5 bases and V by 5 bases; bases with no gene match: 9. Germline CDR1 SGHNT, CDR2 YENEEA. This CDR3 contains 16 residues.

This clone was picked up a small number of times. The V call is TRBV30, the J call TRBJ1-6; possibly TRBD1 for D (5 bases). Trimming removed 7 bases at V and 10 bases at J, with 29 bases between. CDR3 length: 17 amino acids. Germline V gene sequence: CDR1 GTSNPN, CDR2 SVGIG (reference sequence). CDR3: CAYLDHTTRDEGSPLHF. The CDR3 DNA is TGTGCCTACCTTGACCACACGACGCGGGACGAGGGATCACCCCTCCACTTT.

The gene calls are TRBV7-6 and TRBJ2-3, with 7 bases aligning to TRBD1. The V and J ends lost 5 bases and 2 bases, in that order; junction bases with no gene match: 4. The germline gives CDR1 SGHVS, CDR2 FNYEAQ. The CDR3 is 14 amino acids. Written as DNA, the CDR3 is TGTGCCAGCAGCATCACAGGGGACACAGATACGCAGTATTTT. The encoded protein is CASSITGDTDTQYF.

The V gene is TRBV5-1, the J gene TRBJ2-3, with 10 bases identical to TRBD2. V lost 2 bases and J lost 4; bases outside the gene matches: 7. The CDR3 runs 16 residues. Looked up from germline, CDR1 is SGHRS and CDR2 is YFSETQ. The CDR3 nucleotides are TGCGCCAGCAGCTTACCCGGGACTAGCGAAGCAGATACGCAGTATTTT. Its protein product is CASSLPGTSEADTQYF.

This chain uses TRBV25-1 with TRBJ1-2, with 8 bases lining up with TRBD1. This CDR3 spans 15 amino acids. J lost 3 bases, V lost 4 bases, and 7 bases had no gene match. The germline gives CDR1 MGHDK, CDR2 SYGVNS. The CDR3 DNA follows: TGTGCCAGCAGTGGAGGACAGGGATCGGACTATGGCTACACCTTC. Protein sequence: CASSGGQGSDYGYTF.

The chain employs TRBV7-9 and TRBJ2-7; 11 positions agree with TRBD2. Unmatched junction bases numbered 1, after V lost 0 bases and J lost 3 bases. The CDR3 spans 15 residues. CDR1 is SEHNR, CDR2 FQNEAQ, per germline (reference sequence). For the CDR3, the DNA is TGTGCCAGCAGCTTAGCGACTAGCGGGGACTACGAGCAGTACTTC. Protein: CASSLATSGDYEQYF.

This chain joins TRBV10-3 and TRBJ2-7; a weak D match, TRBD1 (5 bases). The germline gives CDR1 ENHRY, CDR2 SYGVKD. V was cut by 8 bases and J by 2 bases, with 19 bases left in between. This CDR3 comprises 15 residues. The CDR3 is CAIQFEGRATYEQYF. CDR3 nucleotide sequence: TGTGCCATCCAATTCGAAGGCAGGGCCACCTACGAGCAGTACTTC.

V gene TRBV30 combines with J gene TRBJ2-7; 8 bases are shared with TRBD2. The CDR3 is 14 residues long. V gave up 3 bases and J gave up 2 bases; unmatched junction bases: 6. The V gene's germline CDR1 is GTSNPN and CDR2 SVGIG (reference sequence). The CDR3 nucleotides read TGTGCCTGGAGATATAGCGGGGCGACCTACGAGCAGTACTTC. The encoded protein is CAWRYSGATYEQYF.

The CDR3 region has the DNA TGTGCCAGCAGCCCCGGGACTGGATACTACGAGCAGTACTTC. Its translation is CASSPGTGYYEQYF. The genes are TRBV7-9 and TRBJ2-7, with a possible D match to TRBD2 (6 bases). Germline loops: CDR1 SEHNR, CDR2 FQNEAQ (reference sequence). The CDR3 length is 14 residues. Trimming cost V 5 bases and J 3 bases, with 14 bases left between them.

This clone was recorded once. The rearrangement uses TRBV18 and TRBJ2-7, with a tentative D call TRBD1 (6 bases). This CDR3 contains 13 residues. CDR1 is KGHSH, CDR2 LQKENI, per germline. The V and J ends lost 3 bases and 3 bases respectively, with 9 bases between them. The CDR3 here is CASSPDSLYEQYF. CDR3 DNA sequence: TGTGCCAGCTCACCGGACAGCCTCTACGAGCAGTACTTC.

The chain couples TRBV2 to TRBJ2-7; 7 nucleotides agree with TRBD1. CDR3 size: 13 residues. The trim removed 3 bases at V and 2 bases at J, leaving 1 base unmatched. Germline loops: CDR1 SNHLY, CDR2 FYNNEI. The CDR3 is CASSEGQPYEQYF. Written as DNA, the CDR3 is TGTGCCAGCAGTGAGGGACAGCCCTACGAGCAGTACTTC.

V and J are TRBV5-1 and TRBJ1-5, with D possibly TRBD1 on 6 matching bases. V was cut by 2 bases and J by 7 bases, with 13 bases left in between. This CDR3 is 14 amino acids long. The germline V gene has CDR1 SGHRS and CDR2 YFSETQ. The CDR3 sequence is CASSFTGLEQPQHF. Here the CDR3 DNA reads TGCGCCAGCAGCTTTACAGGGCTTGAGCAGCCCCAGCATTTT.

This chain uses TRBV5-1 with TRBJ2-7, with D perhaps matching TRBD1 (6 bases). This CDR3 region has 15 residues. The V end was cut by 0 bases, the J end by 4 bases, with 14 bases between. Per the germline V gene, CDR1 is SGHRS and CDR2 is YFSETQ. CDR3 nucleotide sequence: TGCGCCAGCAGCTTGGGCGGGCAGGGGTTGTACGAGCAGTACTTC. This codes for CASSLGGQGLYEQYF.

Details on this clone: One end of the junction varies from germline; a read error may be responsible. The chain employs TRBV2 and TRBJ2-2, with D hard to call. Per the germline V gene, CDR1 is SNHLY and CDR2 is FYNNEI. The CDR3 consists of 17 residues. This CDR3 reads CAGSVSPGLRNTGELFF. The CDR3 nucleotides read TGTGCCGGCAGTGTTAGTCCCGGGTTGAGGAACACCGGGGAGCTGTTTTTT. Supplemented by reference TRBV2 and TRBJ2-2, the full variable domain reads EPEVTQTPSHQVTQMGQEVILRCVPISNHLYFYWYRQILGQKVEFLVSFYNNEISEKSEIFDDQFSVERPDGSNFTLKIRSTKLEDSAMYFCAGSVSPGLRNTGELFFGEGSRLTVL.

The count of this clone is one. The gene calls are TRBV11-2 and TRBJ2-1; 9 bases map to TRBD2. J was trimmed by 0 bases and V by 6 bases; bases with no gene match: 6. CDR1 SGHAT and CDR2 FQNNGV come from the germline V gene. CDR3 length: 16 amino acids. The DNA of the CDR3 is TGTGCCAGCAGGTCGTTTAGCGGGAGCTCCTACAATGAGCAGTTCTTC. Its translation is CASRSFSGSSYNEQFF. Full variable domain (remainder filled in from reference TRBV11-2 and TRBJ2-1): EAGVAQSPRYKIIEKRQSVAFWCNPISGHATLYWYQQILGQGPKLLIQFQNNGVVDDSQLPKDRFSAERLKGVDSTLKIQPAKLEDSAVYLCASRSFSGSSYNEQFFGPGTRLTVL.

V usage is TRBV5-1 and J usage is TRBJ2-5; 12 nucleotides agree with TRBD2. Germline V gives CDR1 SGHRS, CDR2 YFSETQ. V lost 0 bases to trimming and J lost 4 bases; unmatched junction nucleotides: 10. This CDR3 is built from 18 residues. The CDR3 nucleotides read TGCGCCAGCAGCTTGGGACTAGCGGGAGATCCGGTACGAGAGACCCAGTACTTC. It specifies CASSLGLAGDPVRETQYF.

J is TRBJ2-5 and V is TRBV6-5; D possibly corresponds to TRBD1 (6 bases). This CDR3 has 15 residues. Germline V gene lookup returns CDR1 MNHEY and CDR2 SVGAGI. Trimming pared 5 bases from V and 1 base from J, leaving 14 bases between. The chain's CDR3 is CASSPLDRLQETQYF. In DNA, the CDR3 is TGTGCCAGCAGTCCTCTAGACAGGCTCCAAGAGACCCAGTACTTC.

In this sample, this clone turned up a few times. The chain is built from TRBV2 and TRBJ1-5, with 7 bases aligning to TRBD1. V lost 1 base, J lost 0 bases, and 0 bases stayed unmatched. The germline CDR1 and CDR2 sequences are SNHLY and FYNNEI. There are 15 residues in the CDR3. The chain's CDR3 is CASSEGQGSNQPQHF. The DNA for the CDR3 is TGTGCCAGCAGTGAAGGACAGGGTAGCAATCAGCCCCAGCATTTT.

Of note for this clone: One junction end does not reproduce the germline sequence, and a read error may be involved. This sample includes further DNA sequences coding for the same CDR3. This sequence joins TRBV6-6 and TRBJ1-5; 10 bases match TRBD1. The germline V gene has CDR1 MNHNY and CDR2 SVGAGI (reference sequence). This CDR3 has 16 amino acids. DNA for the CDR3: TGTGCCAGCAGCTACTCGCGGACAGGGGGAGATCAGCCCCAGCATTTT. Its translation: CASSYSRTGGDQPQHF.

The DNA for the CDR3 is TGTGCCAGCAGCCCGACAGGCACAACGGGGGAAAAACTGTTTTTT. Its protein is CASSPTGTTGEKLFF. The V call is TRBV2, the J call TRBJ1-4, with a tentative D call TRBD1 (6 bases). Germline V lookup: CDR1 SNHLY, CDR2 FYNNEI. V gave up 6 bases and J gave up 8 bases, with 19 bases separating them. The CDR3 has 15 residues.

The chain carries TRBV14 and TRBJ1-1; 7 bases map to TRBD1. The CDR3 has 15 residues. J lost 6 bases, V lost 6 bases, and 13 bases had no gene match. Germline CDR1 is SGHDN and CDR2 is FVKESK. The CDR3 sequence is CASRLEGAGYSEAFF. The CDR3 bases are TGTGCCAGCAGGCTAGAGGGGGCAGGGTACTCTGAAGCTTTCTTT. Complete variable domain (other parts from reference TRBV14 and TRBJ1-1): EAGVTQFPSHSVIEKGQTVTLRCDPISGHDNLYWYRRVMGKEIKFLLHFVKESKQDESGMPNNRFLAERTGGTYSTLKVQPAELEDSGVYFCASRLEGAGYSEAFFGQGTRLTVV.